What follows are 24 T cell receptor beta chains derived from one specimen sequenced in a study of cytomegalovirus exposure and HLA in healthy donors. PCR amplification relied on 60 Vbeta primers (plus 13 Jbeta primers). Data came from immunoSEQ multiplex PCR; TCRdb stores just in-frame clones and leaves some out. The table lists about 220,000 clones, about 74% of them singletons. The sequencing input was PBMCs. Receptors were obtained from a woman in her twenties or thirties in good health and CMV-seronegative.

This chain uses TRBV6-1 with TRBJ2-3, with 8 bases matching TRBD1. V shed 0 bases, J shed 6 bases, and the junction held 14 bases outside the gene matches. Germline V lookup: CDR1 MNHNS, CDR2 SASEGT. The CDR3 loop spans 18 amino acids. CDR3 in DNA: TGTGCCAGCAGTGAAGCTTTTATGGGGGCAGGGGGCAGGGATACGCAGTATTTT. Its protein is CASSEAFMGAGGRDTQYF.

V gene TRBV7-3 combines with J gene TRBJ2-2; TRBD2 matches 9 bases. The CDR3 is 15 amino acids. V lost 0 bases to trimming and J lost 4 bases; unmatched junction nucleotides: 0. CDR1 is SGHTA, CDR2 FQGTGA, per germline. Here the CDR3 reads CASSLTSGGTGELFF. DNA of the CDR3: TGTGCCAGCAGCTTAACTAGCGGGGGCACCGGGGAGCTGTTTTTT.

The chain employs TRBV2 and TRBJ1-5; D gene ambiguous. CDR1 and CDR2 from the germline V gene are SNHLY and FYNNEI. The CDR3 runs to 14 residues. Deletions cut 5 bases from V and 0 bases from J, with 8 bases between. CDR3 coding DNA: TGTGCCAGCAGTCAACAGAATAGCAATCAGCCCCAGCATTTT. Protein: CASSQQNSNQPQHF.

This clone has just a few counts. The chain joins TRBV10-3 to TRBJ1-5; possibly TRBD1 for D (7 bases). The DNA end favors TRBJ2-3, so the J call may be wrong. CDR1 ENHRY and CDR2 SYGVKD come from the germline V gene. This CDR3 is built from 14 residues. The CDR3 DNA reads TGTGCCATCAGTGAATCAGGGGGGAATCAGCCCCAGTATTTT. Its protein product is CAISESGGNQPQYF.

This chain joins TRBV19 and TRBJ1-1; the match to TRBD1 covers 7 bases. V lost 3 bases and J lost 2; bases outside the gene matches: 6. The CDR3 loop spans 15 amino acids. Germline V CDR1 and CDR2: LNHDA, SQIVND (reference sequence). CDR3 nucleotide sequence: TGTGCCAGTAGTATGGGCGGGACAGTCAACACTGAAGCTTTCTTT. Translated: CASSMGGTVNTEAFF.

The chain has TRBV7-9 and TRBJ2-5; D is perhaps TRBD2 (5 bases). Germline V gene lookup returns CDR1 SEHNR and CDR2 FQNEAQ (reference sequence). V lost 5 bases and J 11 bases, leaving 15 bases between the germline ends. The CDR3 length is 12 residues. CDR3 protein: CASSRGVGEQYF. The CDR3 coding sequence is TGTGCCAGCAGCCGGGGAGTGGGAGAGCAGTACTTC.

In this sample, this clone turned up a few times. The chain joins TRBV2 to TRBJ1-1, with TRBD1 matching over 11 bases. With V trimmed by 6 bases and J by 4 bases, 4 bases remained unmatched. Germline assignment: CDR1 SNHLY and CDR2 FYNNEI. The CDR3 has 14 amino acids. The CDR3, as DNA: TGTGCCAGCAGGGCGGACAGGGGGCCCACTGAAGCTTTCTTT. Its translation: CASRADRGPTEAFF.

This chain joins TRBV14 and TRBJ2-1; TRBD2 agrees at 7 bases. The CDR3 loop spans 13 amino acids. CDR1 is SGHDN and CDR2 is FVKESK in the germline V gene. V lost 6 bases and J lost 9; bases outside the gene matches: 8. The CDR3 protein is CASRGRELREQFF. The CDR3 DNA follows: TGTGCCAGCAGAGGGCGGGAGCTTCGTGAGCAGTTCTTC.

This clone was detected only a few times. The chain has TRBV28 and TRBJ1-4; 7 bases are shared with TRBD1. Germline trimming cut 10 bases from V and 4 bases from J; bases unmatched to any gene: 9. The germline V gene has CDR1 MDHEN and CDR2 SYDVKM. The CDR3 extends over 14 amino acids. As DNA, the CDR3 is TGTGCCACCAGAATGGGACAGATTAATGAAAAACTGTTTTTT. This encodes CATRMGQINEKLFF.

The chain carries TRBV10-3 and TRBJ2-7; 8 bases line up with TRBD2. The V and J ends lost 4 bases and 4 bases, in that order; junction bases with no gene match: 21. Germline CDR1 reads ENHRY; CDR2 reads SYGVKD. This CDR3 comprises 19 residues. CDR3 DNA sequence: TGTGCCATCAGTGTGAGTCAGATCGGCCGGGAGGGGATCGGGTACGAGCAGTACTTC. Protein: CAISVSQIGREGIGYEQYF.

The J gene is TRBJ1-3, the V gene TRBV19; D is perhaps TRBD1 (5 bases). Trimming pared 3 bases from V and 0 bases from J, leaving 12 bases between. This CDR3 region has 16 residues. The germline gives CDR1 LNHDA, CDR2 SQIVND (reference sequence). The CDR3 here is CASSISRTSSGNTIYF. CDR3 coding DNA: TGTGCCAGTAGTATTTCCAGGACATCCTCTGGAAACACCATATATTTT.

This clone was counted only a few times. This chain uses TRBV29-1 with TRBJ2-3; 9 bases are a match to TRBD2. The V segment lost 1 base and the J segment 5 bases; nucleotides outside the gene matches: 4. Germline-derived CDR1 and CDR2 are SQVTM and ANQGSEA. The CDR3 has 14 residues. The CDR3 loop reads CSVEGGRAVDTQYF. CDR3 DNA: TGCAGCGTTGAAGGCGGGAGGGCCGTAGATACGCAGTATTTT.

V usage is TRBV6-4 and J usage is TRBJ2-2; 7 nucleotides line up with TRBD2. The CDR3 is 16 amino acids. Germline V CDR1 and CDR2: MRHNA, SNTAGT. The trim removed 0 bases at V and 3 bases at J, leaving 4 bases unmatched. Written as DNA, the CDR3 is TGTGCCAGCAGTGACTCGAAGGCGGGGGACACCGGGGAGCTGTTTTTT. This encodes CASSDSKAGDTGELFF.

The chain recombines TRBV6-1 with TRBJ1-1; D not resolved. Germline V gene data show CDR1 as MNHNS and CDR2 as SASEGT. The germline V and J ends were trimmed by 7 bases and 2 bases, with 11 bases remaining between them. This CDR3 region has 13 residues. In DNA, the CDR3 is TGTGCCAGCACCCCCTGGGCAAACACTGAAGCTTTCTTT. Protein sequence: CASTPWANTEAFF.

The chain is built from TRBV6-1 and TRBJ1-2, with TRBD1 identical over 8 bases. This CDR3 contains 15 residues. V lost 2 bases, J lost 3 bases, and 5 bases stayed unmatched. From germline, CDR1 is MNHNS and CDR2 SASEGT. The chain's CDR3 is CASSERTGTYYGYTF. The CDR3 nucleotides read TGTGCCAGCAGTGAAAGGACAGGGACCTACTATGGCTACACCTTC.

The V gene is TRBV19, the J gene TRBJ2-2, with a tentative D call TRBD2 (6 bases). Per germline, CDR1 LNHDA and CDR2 SQIVND (reference sequence). CDR3 length: 16 residues. Trimming removed 6 bases from V and 2 bases from J, with 16 bases in between. Here the CDR3 reads CASRRAGTDNTGELFF. CDR3 coding DNA: TGTGCCAGTAGACGAGCCGGGACTGATAACACCGGGGAGCTGTTTTTT.

The V call is TRBV19, the J call TRBJ2-1; TRBD1 is a possible D gene (5 bases). The germline gives CDR1 LNHDA, CDR2 SQIVND (reference sequence). The CDR3 extends over 14 amino acids. V was trimmed by 5 bases and J by 6 bases, leaving 14 bases between them. DNA for the CDR3: TGTGCCAGTAGTGAAGGGGTCGCCGCCAATGAGCAGTTCTTC. Its protein is CASSEGVAANEQFF.

This sequence joins TRBV19 and TRBJ1-1, with 7 bases lining up with TRBD1. Germline V lookup: CDR1 LNHDA, CDR2 SQIVND (reference sequence). V gave up 7 bases and J gave up 4 bases; unmatched junction bases: 9. The CDR3 runs to 14 residues. CDR3 protein: CASTFRGVGTEAFF. CDR3 sequence (DNA): TGTGCCAGTACCTTCAGGGGGGTGGGCACTGAAGCTTTCTTT.

Concerning this clone itself: As the CDR3 is not closed by the conserved phenylalanine or tryptophan, this likely results from a read error. The chain links TRBV30 to TRBJ1-5, with no clear D. This CDR3 has 14 amino acids. Trimming left V 3 bases short and J 0 bases short, with 9 bases between. Germline loops: CDR1 GTSNPN, CDR2 SVGIG (reference sequence). This CDR3 reads CAWSRLGSNQPQHL. Here the CDR3 DNA reads TGTGCCTGGAGCCGGCTAGGTAGCAATCAGCCCCAGCATTTG.

The DNA for the CDR3 is TGTGCCAGCAGTGGGTGGGCCTATAGCAATCAGCCCCAGCATTTT. This codes for CASSGWAYSNQPQHF. The chain employs TRBV6-1 and TRBJ1-5; D unresolved. The CDR3 is made up of 15 amino acids. Germline values: CDR1 MNHNS, CDR2 SASEGT. V was cut by 4 bases and J by 0 bases, with 10 bases left in between.

The rearrangement uses TRBV9 and TRBJ1-1, with D possibly being TRBD1 (6 bases). From germline, CDR1 is SGDLS and CDR2 YYNGEE. The ends were cut back, 4 bases at V and 5 bases at J, with 18 bases in the middle. The CDR3 consists of 15 residues. CDR3 in DNA: TGTGCCAGCAGCCCCCATATCGGGGGGCAAACTGAAGCTTTCTTT. Residues: CASSPHIGGQTEAFF.

This chain joins TRBV30 and TRBJ1-2, with D hard to call. Germline V gene data show CDR1 as GTSNPN and CDR2 as SVGIG (reference sequence). Trimming removed 0 bases at V and 4 bases at J, with 6 bases between. CDR3 length equals 12 residues. This chain's CDR3 is CAWSVASYGYTF. The CDR3, as DNA: TGTGCCTGGAGTGTAGCGAGCTATGGCTACACCTTC.

This clone has only one observation. The chain carries TRBV5-1 and TRBJ2-1; 10 bases are a match to TRBD2. The V and J ends lost 4 bases and 4 bases, in that order; junction bases with no gene match: 5. The CDR3 has 15 amino acids. Per germline, CDR1 SGHRS and CDR2 YFSETQ. This chain's CDR3 is CASSRSGGEYNEQFF. In nucleotides, the CDR3 is TGCGCCAGCAGCCGGAGCGGGGGGGAATACAATGAGCAGTTCTTC.

The CDR3 here is CSVRTQRDVSYEQYF. For the CDR3, the DNA is TGCAGCGTGAGGACCCAGCGGGACGTCTCCTACGAGCAGTACTTC. This sequence joins TRBV29-1 and TRBJ2-7, with 7 bases that match TRBD2. V lost 6 bases and J lost 0; bases outside the gene matches: 11. This CDR3 is 15 amino acids long. Per germline, CDR1 SQVTM and CDR2 ANQGSEA.